These T cell receptor beta chains were read from a single sample in a study of CD8 T cells in Susac syndrome. Using its own MiXCR run on the immunoSEQ multiplex PCR reads, TCRdb lists one record per CDR3 protein. The table includes some 160,000 distinct CDR3 sequences, approximately 96% detected once. The sample was CD8+ T cells from PBMCs. The receptor source for this set is a human donor with multiple sclerosis. Both conserved end residues are part of each CDR3. Each record gives: V gene, clone size, D gene, J gene, CDR3 protein, CDR3 DNA. D genes are given only for firm matches. The size field is filled for only some rows; it gives once, few, many or a size class.

TRBV29-1,-,TRBD1,TRBJ2-6,CSVRGTGDLSGANVLTF,TGCAGCGTCCGAGGGACAGGGGACCTCTCTGGGGCCAACGTCCTGACTTTC
TRBV5-6,-,-,TRBJ2-3,CASSLEIGPNTDTQYF,TGTGCCAGCAGCTTGGAAATTGGTCCCAACACAGATACGCAGTATTTT
TRBV15,-,TRBD1,TRBJ1-1,CATSRDRDRDTEAFF,TGTGCCACCAGCAGAGATCGTGACAGGGACACTGAAGCTTTCTTT
TRBV11-2,-,TRBD1,TRBJ2-5,CASSFLRDRGFSSETQYF,TGTGCCAGCAGCTTCCTCCGGGACAGGGGGTTTTCTTCGGAGACCCAGTACTTC
TRBV27,once,-,TRBJ1-2,CASSPYPLQISYGYTF,TGTGCCAGCAGCCCTTACCCGTTACAGATTTCCTATGGCTACACCTTC
TRBV2,-,-,TRBJ1-2,CASSEGRTTIYGYTF,TGTGCCAGCAGTGAAGGACGGACTACGATCTATGGCTACACCTTC
TRBV12-3/TRBV12-4,few,TRBD1,TRBJ2-7,CASSLRQGIYEQYF,TGTGCCAGCAGTTTACGACAGGGGATCTACGAGCAGTACTTC
TRBV21-1,-,-,TRBJ1-2,CASSKACQNYGYTF,TGTGCCAGCAGCAAAGCGTGCCAGAACTATGGCTACACCTTC
TRBV9,-,-,TRBJ1-4,CASSALDLTNEKLFF,TGTGCCAGCAGCGCCCTGGATTTAACTAATGAAAAACTGTTTTTT
TRBV14,-,TRBD1,TRBJ2-3,CASSWTGSTDTQYF,TGTGCCAGCAGCTGGACAGGGAGCACAGATACGCAGTATTTT
TRBV4-1,once,-,TRBJ2-1,CASSLAGSRVNEQFF,TGCGCCAGCAGCCTAGCCGGGAGTAGGGTTAATGAGCAGTTCTTC
TRBV27,-,-,TRBJ1-1,CASRSWDTEAFF,TGTGCCAGCAGGTCGTGGGACACTGAAGCTTTCTTT
TRBV9,-,-,TRBJ2-3,CASSVSGVAGDTQYF,TGTGCCAGCAGCGTATCGGGAGTGGCCGGAGATACGCAGTATTTT
TRBV14,-,-,TRBJ2-5,CASGPRTAETQYF,TGTGCCAGCGGCCCCCGCACGGCGGAGACCCAGTACTTC
TRBV2,-,-,TRBJ2-7,CAGLDPWAGGQGAYEQYF,TGTGCCGGTTTGGACCCATGGGCCGGAGGGCAGGGGGCCTACGAGCAGTACTTC
TRBV6-5,-,-,TRBJ2-3,CASSSGTFPDTQYF,TGTGCCAGCAGTTCCGGGACCTTCCCAGATACGCAGTATTTT
TRBV4-1,-,-,TRBJ1-5,CASSQDWGAWQPQHF,TGCGCCAGCAGCCAAGATTGGGGGGCATGGCAGCCCCAGCATTTT
TRBV5-4,-,-,TRBJ2-1,CASSLFLSWNEQFF,TGTGCCAGCAGCTTGTTCCTGAGTTGGAATGAGCAGTTCTTC
TRBV5-6,-,-,TRBJ1-5,CASSLAGGQPQHF,TGTGCCAGCAGCTTGGCCGGGGGTCAGCCCCAGCATTTT
TRBV10-3,-,-,TRBJ2-7,CAISGGVNYEQYF,TGTGCCATCAGCGGCGGGGTGAACTACGAGCAGTACTTC
TRBV5-1,-,-,TRBJ2-1,CASSFRNNEQFF,TGCGCCAGCAGCTTCCGAAACAATGAGCAGTTCTTC
TRBV15,-,TRBD1,TRBJ2-1,CATSRDRGQNHYNEQFF,TGTGCCACCAGCAGAGATAGGGGGCAGAACCACTACAATGAGCAGTTCTTC
TRBV19,-,TRBD1,TRBJ1-1,CASTAGGGDTEAFF,TGTGCCAGTACCGCAGGGGGCGGTGATACTGAAGCTTTCTTT
TRBV9,-,TRBD1,TRBJ1-1,CASSLGQGVSIPTEAFF,TGTGCCAGCAGCCTTGGACAGGGTGTTTCTATTCCCACTGAAGCTTTCTTT
TRBV9,-,TRBD1,TRBJ1-2,CASSTGTANYGYTF,TGTGCCAGCAGCACTGGGACAGCAAACTATGGCTACACCTTC
TRBV7-9,-,TRBD2,TRBJ2-7,CASSQGLVQEQYF,TGTGCCAGCAGCCAGGGACTAGTTCAAGAGCAGTACTTC
TRBV18,-,-,TRBJ1-2,CASSPRFFPDRDYGYTF,TGTGCCAGCTCACCACGGTTCTTCCCGGATCGGGACTATGGCTACACCTTC
TRBV27,-,-,TRBJ2-3,CASRILGGADTQYF,TGTGCCAGCAGGATCCTGGGGGGCGCAGATACGCAGTATTTT
TRBV4-1,-,TRBD1,TRBJ2-7,CASSPSAGTGAREQYF,TGCGCCAGCAGCCCTTCCGCCGGGACAGGGGCTCGCGAGCAGTACTTC
TRBV5-4,-,-,TRBJ2-1,CASSFTYNEQFF,TGTGCCAGCAGCTTCACCTACAATGAGCAGTTCTTC
TRBV28,-,TRBD2,TRBJ2-1,CASRPTGGESNEQFF,TGTGCCAGCAGACCCACCGGGGGGGAGTCCAATGAGCAGTTCTTC
TRBV4-1,-,TRBD2,TRBJ2-3,CASSQALAGVGPGDTDTQYF,TGCGCCAGCAGCCAAGCTCTTGCGGGAGTGGGCCCTGGGGACACAGATACGCAGTATTTT
TRBV7-9,few,-,TRBJ1-5,CASSQVGGAGQPQHF,TGTGCCAGCAGCCAAGTTGGGGGCGCGGGGCAGCCCCAGCATTTT
TRBV6-5,-,TRBD1,TRBJ2-5,CASGDRGETQYF,TGTGCCAGCGGGGACAGGGGGGAGACCCAGTACTTC
TRBV9,-,-,TRBJ2-1,CASSVDGGSYNEQFF,TGTGCCAGCAGCGTAGATGGGGGCTCCTACAATGAGCAGTTCTTC
TRBV19,-,TRBD1,TRBJ1-2,CASSIILRTGDPYGYTF,TGTGCCAGTAGTATAATTCTGCGGACAGGGGACCCCTATGGCTACACCTTC
TRBV7-9,-,-,TRBJ1-2,CASSLALDGRNSGYTF,TGTGCCAGCAGCTTAGCGCTAGACGGTCGGAACTCTGGCTACACCTTC
TRBV29-1,-,-,TRBJ2-4,CSVEGRLAGDGGIQYF,TGCAGCGTTGAGGGGCGGCTAGCCGGAGATGGGGGCATTCAGTACTTC
TRBV20-1,-,-,TRBJ1-5,CSASGPTASNQPQHF,TGCAGTGCTAGCGGGCCTACGGCAAGCAATCAGCCCCAGCATTTT
TRBV4-2,-,-,TRBJ2-1,CASSQPGGFGQLGGNEQFF,TGTGCCAGCAGCCAACCAGGGGGCTTTGGGCAGCTCGGGGGGAATGAGCAGTTCTTC
TRBV28,-,-,TRBJ1-1,CASRLMPGNTEAFF,TGTGCCAGCAGACTTATGCCAGGGAACACTGAAGCTTTCTTT
TRBV6-1,-,-,TRBJ2-5,CASSEALAGILETQYF,TGTGCCAGCAGTGAAGCGCTGGCAGGAATATTGGAGACCCAGTACTTC
TRBV29-1,-,-,TRBJ2-7,CSVEVGYEQYF,TGCAGCGTTGAGGTTGGCTACGAGCAGTACTTC
TRBV20-1,once,TRBD2,TRBJ2-5,CSARSGVAGYQETQYF,TGCAGTGCTAGATCCGGGGTAGCGGGTTACCAAGAGACCCAGTACTTC
TRBV11-1,once,-,TRBJ2-1,CASSLWRGVENEQFF,TGTGCCAGCAGCTTATGGCGAGGGGTTGAGAATGAGCAGTTCTTC
TRBV3-1,-,-,TRBJ2-5,CASYDGETQYF,TGTGCCAGTTATGACGGGGAGACCCAGTACTTC
TRBV20-1,-,-,TRBJ1-1,CSAFQQVGAFF,TGCAGTGCTTTCCAACAGGTGGGAGCTTTCTTT
TRBV13,few,-,TRBJ2-5,CASSLGPETQYF,TGTGCCAGCAGTTTAGGTCCGGAGACCCAGTACTTC
TRBV19,-,-,TRBJ2-1,CASSAGPNEQFF,TGTGCCAGTAGTGCGGGGCCGAATGAGCAGTTCTTC
TRBV2,-,TRBD1,TRBJ2-2,CASTRDRGPNTGELFF,TGTGCCAGCACCCGGGACAGGGGGCCGAACACCGGGGAGCTGTTTTTT
TRBV12-3/TRBV12-4,-,TRBD2,TRBJ2-7,CASSWGTSGGDSYEQYF,TGTGCCAGCAGTTGGGGGACTAGCGGGGGAGACTCCTACGAGCAGTACTTC
TRBV23-1,-,-,TRBJ2-2,CASSQSHLLDRNTGELFF,TGCGCCAGCAGTCAATCTCACCTGCTAGATAGGAACACCGGGGAGCTGTTTTTT
TRBV29-1,-,-,TRBJ1-1,CSVESTGSIEAFF,TGCAGCGTTGAATCAACAGGTTCCATAGAAGCTTTCTTT